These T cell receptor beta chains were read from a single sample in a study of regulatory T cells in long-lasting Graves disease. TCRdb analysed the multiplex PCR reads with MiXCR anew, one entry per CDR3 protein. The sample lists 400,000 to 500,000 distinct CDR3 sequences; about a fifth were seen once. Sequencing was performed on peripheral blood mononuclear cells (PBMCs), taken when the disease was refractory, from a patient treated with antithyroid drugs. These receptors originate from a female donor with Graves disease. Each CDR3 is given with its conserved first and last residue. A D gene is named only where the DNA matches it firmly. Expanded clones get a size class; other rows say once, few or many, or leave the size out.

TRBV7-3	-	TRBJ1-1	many	CASSLTDKPNTEAFF	TGTGCCAGCAGCTTAACGGACAAGCCGAACACTGAAGCTTTCTTT
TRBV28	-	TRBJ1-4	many	CASSLSARNEKLFF	TGTGCCAGCAGTCTAAGCGCCCGGAATGAAAAACTGTTTTTT
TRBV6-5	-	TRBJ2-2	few	CASSYPRTSVNTGELFF	TGTGCCAGCAGTTACCCCAGGACGAGCGTGAACACCGGGGAGCTGTTTTTT
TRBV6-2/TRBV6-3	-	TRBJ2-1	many	CASSRSRGRWNEQFF	TGTGCCAGCAGCCGAAGTAGGGGAAGGTGGAATGAGCAGTTCTTC
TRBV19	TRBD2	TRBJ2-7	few	CASSTRTSGRSTPSEQYF	TGTGCCAGTAGTACCCGGACTAGCGGGAGATCCACTCCATCCGAGCAGTACTTC
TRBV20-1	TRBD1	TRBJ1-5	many	CSAAGQGGSNQPQHF	TGCAGTGCCGCGGGACAGGGAGGGAGCAATCAGCCCCAGCATTTT
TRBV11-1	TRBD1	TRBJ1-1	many	CASTLGGGRMNTEAFF	TGTGCCAGCACCTTAGGGGGCGGCCGTATGAACACTGAAGCTTTCTTT
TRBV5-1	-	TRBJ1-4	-	CASSLASQGATNEKLFF	TGCGCCAGCAGCTTGGCTTCCCAGGGAGCAACTAATGAAAAACTGTTTTTT
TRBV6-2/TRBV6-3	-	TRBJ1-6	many	CASSYFKESPLHF	TGTGCCAGCAGTTACTTCAAGGAATCACCCCTCCACTTT
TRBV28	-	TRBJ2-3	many	CTSRVTDTQYF	TGTACCAGCAGGGTGACAGATACGCAGTATTTT
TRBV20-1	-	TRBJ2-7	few	CSATSGTGSSYEQYF	TGCAGTGCAACCTCCGGGACGGGGAGCTCCTACGAGCAGTACTTC
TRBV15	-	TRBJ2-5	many	CATSRVVESIQETQYF	TGTGCCACCAGCAGAGTGGTAGAGTCGATCCAAGAGACCCAGTACTTC
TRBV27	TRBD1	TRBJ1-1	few	CASRTWTGTNTEAFF	TGTGCCAGCAGGACTTGGACAGGAACGAACACTGAAGCTTTCTTT
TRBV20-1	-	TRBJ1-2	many	CSAYIQGGSYGYTF	TGCAGTGCTTACATACAGGGCGGGTCGTATGGCTACACCTTC
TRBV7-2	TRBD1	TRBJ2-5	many	CASSFAGTGVETQYF	TGTGCCAGCAGCTTTGCCGGGACAGGGGTGGAGACCCAGTACTTC
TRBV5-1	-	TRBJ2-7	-	CASSLVAGSYEQYF	TGCGCCAGCAGCTTGGTGGCGGGCTCCTACGAGCAGTACTTC
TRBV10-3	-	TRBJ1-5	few	CAISEEAGSNQPQHF	TGTGCCATCAGTGAAGAGGCAGGGAGCAATCAGCCCCAGCATTTT
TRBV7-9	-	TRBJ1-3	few	CASSSPVAGNTIYF	TGTGCCAGCAGCTCTCCGGTTGCAGGAAACACCATATATTTT
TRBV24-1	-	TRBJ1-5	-	CATSVEDQPQHF	TGTGCCACCAGTGTTGAGGATCAGCCCCAGCATTTT
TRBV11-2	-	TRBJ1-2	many	CASSSKTPFGQVDGYTF	TGTGCCAGCAGCTCAAAGACCCCTTTTGGTCAGGTTGATGGCTACACCTTC
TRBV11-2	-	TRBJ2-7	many	CASSPAPGSSYEQYF	TGTGCCAGCAGCCCCGCCCCGGGCAGTTCCTACGAGCAGTACTTC
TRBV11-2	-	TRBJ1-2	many	CASTSVLQFYGYTF	TGTGCCAGCACCTCAGTTTTACAGTTCTATGGCTACACCTTC
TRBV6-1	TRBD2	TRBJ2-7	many	CASSHLGLAGAYEQYF	TGTGCCAGCAGTCACCTGGGACTAGCGGGAGCCTACGAGCAGTACTTC
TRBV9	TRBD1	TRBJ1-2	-	CASSVEGQGNYGYTF	TGTGCCAGCAGCGTAGAGGGACAGGGGAACTATGGCTACACCTTC
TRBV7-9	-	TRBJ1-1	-	CASSPRPDGTEAFF	TGTGCCAGCAGCCCAAGGCCAGATGGGACTGAAGCTTTCTTT
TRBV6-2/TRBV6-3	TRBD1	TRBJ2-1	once	CASSSGQGMYNEQFF	TGTGCCAGCAGTAGCGGACAGGGGATGTACAATGAGCAGTTCTTC
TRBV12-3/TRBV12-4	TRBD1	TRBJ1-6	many	CASRQGQPNLYNSPLHF	TGTGCCAGCAGACAGGGACAGCCAAACCTCTATAATTCACCCCTCCACTTT
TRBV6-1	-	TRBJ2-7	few	CASILDWAAPHEQYF	TGTGCCAGCATCCTCGACTGGGCGGCCCCGCACGAGCAGTACTTC
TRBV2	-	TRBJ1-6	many	CASSVSGQSSYNSPLHF	TGTGCCAGCAGTGTGTCAGGACAGAGCTCCTATAATTCACCCCTCCACTTT
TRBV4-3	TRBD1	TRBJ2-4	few	CASSQGAGGILVDIQYF	TGCGCCAGCAGCCAAGGGGCAGGGGGCATTTTGGTGGACATTCAGTACTTC
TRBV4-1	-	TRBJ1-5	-	CASSQVESQFGRQPQHF	TGCGCCAGCAGCCAAGTGGAGAGTCAGTTTGGTAGACAGCCCCAGCATTTT
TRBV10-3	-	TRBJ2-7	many	CAISEQGAYEQYF	TGTGCCATCAGTGAACAGGGAGCCTACGAGCAGTACTTC
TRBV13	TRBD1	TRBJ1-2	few	CASSPRAGRGRDYGYTF	TGTGCCAGCAGCCCCAGGGCCGGTAGGGGGCGGGACTATGGCTACACCTTC
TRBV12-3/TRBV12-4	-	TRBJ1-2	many	CASSFLNPSNYGYTF	TGTGCCAGCAGTTTTCTGAACCCGTCTAACTATGGCTACACCTTC
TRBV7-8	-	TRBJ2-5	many	CASSPTGTETQYF	TGTGCCAGCAGCCCTACAGGGACGGAGACCCAGTACTTC
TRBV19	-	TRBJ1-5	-	CASSSSEGPPPQHF	TGTGCCAGTAGCAGCTCCGAGGGCCCTCCGCCCCAGCATTTT
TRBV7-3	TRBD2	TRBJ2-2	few	CASSILAGGPNTGELFF	TGTGCCAGCAGCATACTAGCGGGGGGACCCAACACCGGGGAGCTGTTTTTT
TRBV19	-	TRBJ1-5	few	CASKITGGTNQPQHF	TGTGCCAGTAAAATTACGGGGGGCACCAATCAGCCCCAGCATTTT
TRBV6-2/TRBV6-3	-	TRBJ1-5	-	CASSGEGSQPQHF	TGTGCCAGCAGCGGGGAGGGGAGTCAGCCCCAGCATTTT
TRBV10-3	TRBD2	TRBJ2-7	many	CAIRGGLAGGHEQYF	TGTGCCATCAGGGGGGGACTAGCGGGAGGCCACGAGCAGTACTTC
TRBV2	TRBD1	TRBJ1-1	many	CASKDRVNTEAFF	TGTGCCAGCAAGGACAGGGTGAACACTGAAGCTTTCTTT